This entry describes one TCR beta chain. This record belongs to a study of blood T cell repertoires in COVID-19. Study information: The origin of the acute and convalescent COVID-19 samples was the United States, Italy and Spain. T cells, B-cell-depleted T cells, or PBMCs provided the cDNA or gDNA that served as material.

The germline gives CDR1 SNHLY, CDR2 FYNNEI. V was shortened by 8 bases and J by 4 bases, with 12 bases between the two germline ends. The CDR3 totals 13 residues. In the original analysis: Reference gene primer amplification gave nucleated cell count estimates. Clones were read by immunoSEQ multiplex PCR, and TCRdb kept only the in-frame ones, dropping some. That table is the source of V, J and clone size, and D and trimming were worked out from the DNA. The table lists around 250,000 clones, 88% of them singletons. V is TRBV2 and J is TRBJ1-5, with no clear D. The TCR originated in a human donor in a cohort sampled during active COVID-19. Sequencing was done on a sample of peripheral blood. CDR3 nucleotides: TGTGCCAGCTCTAGGTGGCGGAATCAGCCCCAGCATTTT. Translating it yields CASSRWRNQPQHF.